The next 18 T cell receptor beta chains were all read from a single sample in a study of Graves' ophthalmopathy and Graves' hyperthyroidism. TCR beta CDR3 amplification used RNA transcripts. RT-PCR in the first round used HTBI primers; a second-round multiplex PCR followed. MiXCR, applied by TCRdb to the multiplex PCR reads, yields one record per CDR3 protein. The sample yields roughly 600,000 distinct CDR3 sequences, roughly 40% seen once. The sequencing input was peripheral blood or thyroid tissue (not recorded which). The receptors originated from an adult man with Graves' hyperthyroidism.

There are a few counts of this clonotype. CDR3 in DNA: TGTGCCAGCAGAGACACGAACACCGGGGAGCTGTTTTTT. Translated: CASRDTNTGELFF. The gene calls are TRBV2 and TRBJ2-2; the D is unclear. The V gene's germline CDR1 is SNHLY and CDR2 FYNNEI. The length of the CDR3 is 13 residues. Between the trimmed V and J ends, which lost 6 bases and 0 bases, there was a span of 5 bases. Using reference TRBV2 and TRBJ2-2 for the parts outside the CDR3, the full variable domain is EPEVTQTPSHQVTQMGQEVILRCVPISNHLYFYWYRQILGQKVEFLVSFYNNEISEKSEIFDDQFSVERPDGSNFTLKIRSTKLEDSAMYFCASRDTNTGELFFGEGSRLTVL.

This chain joins TRBV25-1 and TRBJ2-1; D tentatively fits TRBD1 or TRBD2 (5 bases each). Trimming took 7 bases from V and 8 from J, leaving 18 bases between them. The CDR3 runs to 14 residues. Germline V gives CDR1 MGHDK, CDR2 SYGVNS. The CDR3 DNA reads as TGTGCCAGCACCCCCGGGGCTTGGGGTCATGAGCAGTTCTTC. It is translated as CASTPGAWGHEQFF.

The chain recombines TRBV19 with TRBJ1-1; D gene ambiguous. The CDR3 covers 15 residues. Germline assignment: CDR1 LNHDA and CDR2 SQIVND (reference sequence). Trimming took off 6 bases at V and 0 bases at J, with 14 bases between the two ends. The CDR3 nucleotides read TGTGCCAGTAGACCCCTCGGGAGGGTGAACACTGAAGCTTTCTTT. Its protein product is CASRPLGRVNTEAFF. Supplemented by reference TRBV19 and TRBJ1-1, the full variable domain reads DGGITQSPKYLFRKEGQNVTLSCEQNLNHDAMYWYRQDPGQGLRLIYYSQIVNDFQKGDIAEGYSVSREKKESFPLTVTSAQKNPTAFYLCASRPLGRVNTEAFFGQGTRLTVV.

The chain joins TRBV6-5 to TRBJ1-1; 7 positions agree with TRBD1. V was clipped by 5 bases and J by 5 bases; unmatched bases: 14. This CDR3 region has 16 residues. Germline V gene lookup returns CDR1 MNHEY and CDR2 SVGAGI. The CDR3 bases are TGTGCCAGCAGTAACAGGGGCGGACTCTGGGGGACTGAAGCTTTCTTT. The encoded protein is CASSNRGGLWGTEAFF.

This clonotype was picked up many times. V is TRBV5-1 and J is TRBJ2-2, with 12 nucleotides matching TRBD2. This CDR3 has 15 residues. The V segment lost 4 bases and the J segment 6 bases; nucleotides outside the gene matches: 4. Germline CDR1 reads SGHRS; CDR2 reads YFSETQ. CDR3 in amino acids: CASSTTSGRSGELFF. In DNA form, the CDR3 reads TGCGCCAGCAGCACGACTAGCGGGAGATCCGGGGAGCTGTTTTTT.

In this sample, this clonotype turned up many times. The rearrangement joins TRBV20-1 to TRBJ2-5, with a weak D call TRBD2 (6 bases). Trimming cost V 0 bases and J 7 bases, with 15 bases left between them. Germline lookup yields CDR1 DFQATT and CDR2 SNEGSKA (reference sequence). There are 14 residues in the CDR3. CDR3 in amino acids: CSARDLASVTTQYF. CDR3 nucleotide sequence: TGCAGTGCTAGAGATTTGGCTAGCGTAACGACCCAGTACTTC.

This sequence joins TRBV7-9 and TRBJ1-2; tentatively, D is TRBD1 (5 bases). V was pared by 6 bases and J by 6 bases, with 17 bases between. The CDR3 is 14 residues long. Germline CDR1 is SEHNR and CDR2 is FQNEAQ (reference sequence). CDR3 sequence: CASRSGGGTNGYTF. CDR3 sequence (DNA): TGTGCCAGCAGGAGTGGGGGGGGAACGAATGGCTACACCTTC.

This clonotype came up a few times. This rearrangement joins TRBV7-9 to TRBJ2-5, with 10 bases that match TRBD1. The ends lost 3 bases at V and 5 bases at J; junction bases unmatched: 12. Per germline, CDR1 SEHNR and CDR2 FQNEAQ (reference sequence). The CDR3 extends over 17 amino acids. The CDR3 region is CASSLASGTGVGETQYF. Written as DNA, the CDR3 is TGTGCCAGCAGCTTGGCCTCCGGGACAGGGGTGGGGGAGACCCAGTACTTC.

The CDR3 is CASSPTGAGRTDTQYF. CDR3 DNA sequence: TGTGCCAGCAGCCCAACGGGGGCAGGACGCACAGATACGCAGTACTTC. V is TRBV7-3 and J is TRBJ2-5; tentatively, D is TRBD1 or TRBD2 (6 bases each). This CDR3 is built from 16 residues. Trimming removed 5 bases from V and 11 bases from J, with 27 bases in between. The germline V gene encodes CDR1 SGHTA and CDR2 FQGTGA.

J is TRBJ2-1 and V is TRBV5-1; 11 bases line up with TRBD2. There are 16 residues in the CDR3. The V gene's germline CDR1 is SGHRS and CDR2 YFSETQ. With V trimmed by 3 bases and J by 7 bases, 9 bases remained unmatched. CDR3: CASSWGLAGGSNEQFF. Here the CDR3 DNA reads TGCGCCAGCAGCTGGGGCCTAGCGGGAGGTAGTAATGAGCAGTTCTTC.

This clonotype has at least ten counts. This chain joins TRBV9 and TRBJ2-7, with 7 bases aligning to TRBD1. Unmatched junction bases numbered 5, after V lost 0 bases and J lost 2 bases. Germline values: CDR1 SGDLS, CDR2 YYNGEE. This CDR3 has 15 amino acids. CDR3 nucleotides: TGTGCCAGCAGCGTAGATGAAGGGGGCCCCTACGAGCAGTACTTC. Translated, it gives CASSVDEGGPYEQYF.

This clonotype was seen repeatedly, ten times or more. V usage is TRBV7-9 and J usage is TRBJ2-6, with 8 positions matching TRBD1. In germline, CDR1 is SEHNR, CDR2 FQNEAQ (reference sequence). There are 15 residues in the CDR3. Unmatched junction bases numbered 6, after V lost 7 bases and J lost 4 bases. CDR3 residues: CASTPRGPGANVLTF. Here the CDR3 DNA reads TGTGCCAGCACCCCCAGGGGGCCGGGGGCCAACGTCCTGACTTTC.

This clonotype was detected many times. The rearrangement joins TRBV29-1 to TRBJ1-5; D gene uncertain. Germline V gives CDR1 SQVTM, CDR2 ANQGSEA. CDR3 size: 12 residues. V was trimmed by 6 bases and J by 2 bases, leaving 8 bases between them. The CDR3 bases are TGCAGCGTGAAATCTGGCAATCAGCCCCAGCATTTT. It specifies CSVKSGNQPQHF.

The rearrangement joins TRBV19 to TRBJ1-3; 7 bases match TRBD1. Germline lookup yields CDR1 LNHDA and CDR2 SQIVND (reference sequence). The trim removed 2 bases at V and 2 bases at J, leaving 6 bases unmatched. The CDR3 loop spans 16 amino acids. CDR3 sequence reads: CASSIQQGTTGNTIYF. Written as DNA, the CDR3 is TGTGCCAGTAGTATACAACAGGGGACTACTGGAAACACCATATATTTT.

This clonotype was seen ten or more times. This chain links TRBV5-1 with TRBJ1-1; TRBD1 matches 12 bases. With 5 bases clipped from V and 4 bases from J, the junction kept 9 bases outside the gene matches. Germline loops: CDR1 SGHRS, CDR2 YFSETQ. CDR3 size: 16 residues. Written as DNA, the CDR3 is TGCGCCAGCAGTTCCGGGACAGGGGGCGGAGGCACTGAAGCTTTCTTT. Its protein is CASSSGTGGGGTEAFF.

This clonotype was detected once. Given the absence of the conserved phenylalanine or tryptophan at the CDR3 end, a read error is likely. The DNA is left out, because the CDR3 cannot be placed on it with certainty; the CDR3 is given as TCRdb lists it. The chain has TRBV10-3 and TRBJ1-5; TRBD1 is taken as the D call from the table, unchecked against the DNA. The germline V gene encodes CDR1 ENHRY and CDR2 SYGVKD. The CDR3 adds up to 15 amino acids, both ends counted. The CDR3 loop reads CAIGTGYQETQLSVL.

This sequence joins TRBV7-9 and TRBJ2-2; D remains unclear. The ends were cut back, 6 bases at V and 4 bases at J, with 6 bases in the middle. Germline CDR1 is SEHNR and CDR2 is FQNEAQ (reference sequence). This CDR3 contains 12 residues. In nucleotides, the CDR3 is TGTGCCAGCAGGCTCTCCACCGGGGAGCTGTTTTTT. It translates to CASRLSTGELFF.

Comments on this clonotype: This clone may be a read error of a much larger clone one base away. The chain employs TRBV20-1 and TRBJ1-3; possible D gene TRBD1, 6 bases. Germline values: CDR1 DFQATT, CDR2 SNEGSKA (reference sequence). The CDR3 totals 15 residues. The CDR3 sequence is CSARVRGNSGDTIYF. CDR3 in DNA: TGCAGTGCTAGAGTAAGGGGGAACTCTGGAGACACCATATATTTT.